Listed here is a single T cell receptor beta chain. The count of this clonotype is one. Its target antigen remains unknown. A much larger clone is a single base away; this may be a read error. Graves' hyperthyroidism was defined as stable when no progression to ophthalmopathy occurred over 18 months of follow-up. Hyperthyroidism patients were aged 18 to 65 years and newly diagnosed, with disease duration of less than 2 months. Patients with uncontrolled infections, other autoimmune diseases, pregnancy or lactation were excluded. Diagnoses were established on the basis of clinical symptoms, serum thyroxine and TRAb, thyroid ultrasound, and orbital computed tomography. PBMCs were isolated from approximately 10 ml of fresh peripheral blood by Ficoll-Paque density gradient centrifugation. Trizol reagent was used to extract total RNA, and RNA quality was then checked on an Agilent 2100 Bioanalyzer. The TCR beta CDR3 regions were amplified from RNA transcripts. A first-round RT-PCR of the TCR CDR3 used the HTBI primer set with the Qiagen OneStep RT-PCR kit. A second multiplex PCR round built the libraries, followed by size selection and purification. Paired-end sequencing of the libraries was performed with 100 bp reads on an Illumina HiSeq2000. The authors processed their data as follows. SOAPnuke was used to process the raw data, removing reads that contained adapters or uncalled bases, had a mean Phred below 15, or lacked an exact match to the constant primer or identifier. COPE v1.2.5 was used to merge the high-quality paired reads, and each unique nucleotide sequence was defined as a clonotype. MiTCR v1.1 was used to align the clonotypes against IMGT TRBV, TRBD and TRBJ reference segments. Analysis was restricted to V-J combinations with a frequency above 0.0001, which covered over 98% of repertoires. The TCS score was defined as F50 (clonal expansion) divided by E x V (chaos), with BLOSUM62-based TCRdist calculated between CDR3 peptides within each V-J. Welch's t-statistics and random forest reduced some 510 V-J features to 13, which were used in a naive Bayes classifier (R e1071). TCRdb handled the public reads itself, with Q25 trimming in fastp and clone calling in MiXCR, and kept productive beta chains. Rows with a matching CDR3 protein are joined into one entry that keeps the most common DNA and genes. These V and J calls originate from TCRdb's pipeline instead of the authors' own analysis. Recorded for this sample are about 420,000 distinct CDR3 sequences; roughly 13% of them occurred a single time. 5% to 6.5% of the sample rests with the top ten.

These data come from a study of T cells in Graves' hyperthyroidism and ophthalmopathy (dated by TCRdb to the late 2010s). At the level of the whole study: Peripheral blood was collected at initial diagnosis, before any treatment. The study also compared thyroid tissue and blood T-cell repertoires from about six Graves' hyperthyroidism patients. An independent validation cohort of fewer than 20 hyperthyroidism patients and 17 patients who later progressed to ophthalmopathy tested prospective prediction of ophthalmopathy. The roughly 90 discovery patients were divided at random into training and test sets in a 7:3 ratio. To identify distinguishing TCR V-J signatures, a discovery cohort of some 100 patients was used, comprising some 45 with Graves' ophthalmopathy and 57 with stable Graves' hyperthyroidism. TCR Vbeta CDR3 sequencing of around 130 peripheral blood samples (over 40 ophthalmopathy, 75 hyperthyroidism and roughly 17 progressor patients) is reported in the paper. After blood sampling, hyperthyroidism patients were treated with methimazole at a starting dose of 30 mg daily, and ophthalmopathy patients were treated with high-dose intravenous methylprednisolone. The investigation overall reported the following: No statistical method was used to fix the sample size in advance, and group allocation was not hidden from the investigators. Most expanded thyroid clonotypes (frequency above 0.001) were also found in blood, which suggests that blood repertoires may mirror thyroid immune responses. Ophthalmopathy was separated from stable hyperthyroidism by a 13 V-J signature model, with approximately 90% sensitivity and about 81% specificity obtained in cross-validation and 80%/75% obtained in testing. In validation, the model predicted progression to ophthalmopathy a median of around 6.5 months before onset, with roughly 70% sensitivity and 72.22% specificity.

V is shortened by 5 bases, J by 0 bases, and the region joining them spans 20 bases. CDR3 length: 16 amino acids, cysteine to phenylalanine. Just CDR3 DNA is preserved here, 48 bases in frame from base 1. The germline V gene (reference sequence) specifies GTSNPN as CDR1 and SVGIG as CDR2. The origin of this receptor is a woman younger than 35 with Graves' hyperthyroidism. The sequencing sample was made of blood. The chain was built from TRBV30 and TRBJ2-7; matching of 5 bases hints at TRBD1 as the D gene. The CDR3 has the sequence CAWRSRVAAFSYEQYF. The DNA is as follows: TGTGCCTGGCGTAGCAGGGTAGCTGCTTTCTCCTACGAGCAGTACTTC.